These 7 T cell receptor beta chains were all obtained from the same sample, sequenced in a study of CD8+CD57+ T cells in acquired aplastic anemia. Genomic DNA constituted the template upon which TCR beta VDJ and CDR3 profiling was performed. TCRdb used MiXCR to reprocess the reads, holding one entry per CDR3 protein. The sample contains fewer than 200,000 distinct CDR3 sequences, about 45% of which appear only once. An expansion of CD8+CD57+ cells by flow cytometry had been shown in patients chosen for sequencing. The sample was sorted CD4+, CD8+, or CD8+CD57+ T cells (not recorded which) from PBMCs. The source of these receptors is a human donor with aplastic anemia.

The sample holds many counts of this clonotype. The gene calls are TRBV3-1 and TRBJ2-5; D is tentatively TRBD1 or TRBD2 (6 bases each). Trimming stripped 2 bases from V and 5 bases from J, with 9 bases between. Germline V gives CDR1 LGHDT, CDR2 YNNKEL (reference sequence). The CDR3 has 13 amino acids. CDR3: CASSQWGAETQYF. CDR3 DNA sequence: TGTGCCAGCAGCCAATGGGGGGCGGAGACCCAGTACTTC.

As regards this clonotype: A junction end diverges from the germline sequence, so it may reflect a read error. The chain combines TRBV20-1 with TRBJ2-1, with TRBD2 matching 8 bases. Germline V CDR1 and CDR2: DFQATT, SNEGSKA (reference sequence). The length of the CDR3 is 13 residues. The CDR3 region is CGARPGGVGEQFF. CDR3 DNA: TGCGGTGCTAGGCCGGGGGGGGTCGGCGAGCAGTTCTTC.

This chain joins TRBV28 and TRBJ1-5; 9 nucleotides agree with TRBD1. The junction had 10 bases not matched to a gene; V was cut back by 6 bases and J by 4 bases. Looked up from germline, CDR1 is MDHEN and CDR2 is SYDVKM. CDR3 length equals 16 residues. The CDR3 protein is CASSPPGTGRNQPQHF. In nucleotides, the CDR3 is TGTGCCAGCAGCCCCCCCGGGACAGGGAGGAATCAGCCCCAGCATTTT.

This clonotype has at least ten counts. V gene TRBV9 combines with J gene TRBJ1-2, with TRBD1 as a possible D gene (5 bases). The CDR3 has 15 residues. Trimming left V 4 bases short and J 2 bases short, with 15 bases between. The V gene's germline CDR1 is SGDLS and CDR2 YYNGEE. The chain's CDR3 is CASSPRAGSNYGYTF. CDR3 coding DNA: TGTGCCAGCAGCCCCAGGGCAGGGTCAAACTATGGCTACACCTTC.

The J gene is TRBJ1-6, the V gene TRBV12-3 or TRBV12-4, with a tentative D call TRBD1 (6 bases). V lost 3 bases and J lost 10, with 13 bases in between. The CDR3 length is 14 residues. The CDR3 nucleotides are TGTGCCAGCAGTTTCGCCAGGGGAGGATCACCCCTCCACTTT. This gives the protein CASSFARGGSPLHF.

The genes are TRBV7-9 and TRBJ1-2; no firm D call. The V end lost 3 bases, the J end lost 6 bases, and 5 bases lay between the germline ends. CDR1 SEHNR and CDR2 FQNEAQ come from the germline V gene (reference sequence). The CDR3 consists of 11 residues. CDR3 nucleotides: TGTGCCAGCAGCTTGACGGATGGCTACACCTTC. Protein: CASSLTDGYTF.

This clonotype appeared many times. The chain recombines TRBV20-1 with TRBJ2-3; D possibly uses TRBD1 or TRBD2 (5 bases each). The CDR3 extends over 13 amino acids. In germline, CDR1 is DFQATT, CDR2 SNEGSKA (reference sequence). The V end was cut by 3 bases, the J end by 5 bases, with 12 bases between. CDR3 in amino acids: CSARGTGRDTQYF. The DNA of the CDR3 is TGCAGTGCTAGGGGTACGGGACGAGATACGCAGTATTTT.